Here is one TCR beta chain with its context. Its antigen remains unknown. Donors in the study were healthy people who gave bone marrow. These data are taken from a study of cytomegalovirus exposure and HLA in healthy donors. This CDR3 contains 14 residues. The germline V and J ends were trimmed by 0 bases and 0 bases, with 5 bases remaining between them. Germline CDR1 is SGHDT and CDR2 is YYEEEE. The study, taken as a whole, reports: Among TCR beta chains, those listed as cytomegalovirus-associated numbered over 150. In a later analysis, HLA-C alleles had the fewest associated TCRs, DRB1 alleles the most. Earlier results showed most TCR beta V segments being productive about 87% or about 30% of the time.

Primers for the PCR totalled 60 Vbeta and 13 Jbeta. Assay: immunoSEQ multiplex PCR; the TCRdb copy retains only in-frame clones and omits some. The repertoire includes 55,000 to 70,000 clones, roughly 69% of them detected once, and roughly 3% sits in the top ten. The receptor was derived from a woman in her forties or fifties in good health and CMV-seronegative. The rearrangement links TRBV5-6 to TRBJ2-3; unclear D gene. Sequences were obtained from PBMCs. This CDR3 is CASSLVQSTDTQYF. For the CDR3, the DNA is TGTGCCAGCAGCTTGGTACAGAGCACAGATACGCAGTATTTT. The variable domain in full, completed from reference TRBV5-6 and TRBJ2-3, reads DAGVTQSPTHLIKTRGQQVTLRCSPKSGHDTVSWYQQALGQGPQFIFQYYEEEERQRGNFPDRFSGHQFPNYSSELNVNALLLGDSALYLCASSLVQSTDTQYFGPGTRLTVL.